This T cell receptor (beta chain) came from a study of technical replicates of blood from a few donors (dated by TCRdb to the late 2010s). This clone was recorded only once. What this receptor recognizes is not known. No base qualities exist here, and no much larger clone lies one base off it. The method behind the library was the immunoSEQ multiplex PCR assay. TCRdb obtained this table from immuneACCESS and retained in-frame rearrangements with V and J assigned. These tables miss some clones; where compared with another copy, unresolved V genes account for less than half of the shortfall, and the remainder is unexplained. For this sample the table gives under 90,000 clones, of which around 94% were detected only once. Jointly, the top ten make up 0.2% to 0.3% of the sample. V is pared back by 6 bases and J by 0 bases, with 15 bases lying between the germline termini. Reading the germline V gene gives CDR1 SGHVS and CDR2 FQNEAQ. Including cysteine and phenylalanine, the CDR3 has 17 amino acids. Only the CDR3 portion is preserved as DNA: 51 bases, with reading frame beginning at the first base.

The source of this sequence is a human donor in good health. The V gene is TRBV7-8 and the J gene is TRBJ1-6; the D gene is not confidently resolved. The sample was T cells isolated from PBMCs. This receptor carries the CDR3 CASRPRRGDSYNSPLHF. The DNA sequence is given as TGTGCCAGCAGGCCCCGGCGCGGGGACTCCTATAATTCACCCCTCCACTTT.